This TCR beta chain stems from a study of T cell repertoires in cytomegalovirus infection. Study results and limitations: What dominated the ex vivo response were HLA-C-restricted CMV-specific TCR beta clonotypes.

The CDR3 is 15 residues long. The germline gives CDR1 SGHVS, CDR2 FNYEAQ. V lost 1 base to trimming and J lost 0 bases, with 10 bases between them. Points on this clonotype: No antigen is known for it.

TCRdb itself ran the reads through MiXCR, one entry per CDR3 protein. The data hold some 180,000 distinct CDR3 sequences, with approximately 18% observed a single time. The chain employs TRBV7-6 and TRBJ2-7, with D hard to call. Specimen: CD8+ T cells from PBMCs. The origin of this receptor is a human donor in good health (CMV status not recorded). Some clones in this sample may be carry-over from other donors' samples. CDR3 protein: CASSLERISSYEQYF. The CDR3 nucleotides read TGTGCCAGCAGCTTAGAAAGGATCAGCTCCTACGAGCAGTACTTC.